The source of this T cell receptor beta chain is a study of blood T cell repertoires in COVID-19. The ends lost 6 bases at V and 5 bases at J; junction bases unmatched: 8. Per germline, CDR1 MDHEN and CDR2 SYDVKM. The CDR3 totals 14 residues. Data came from immunoSEQ multiplex PCR; TCRdb stores just in-frame clones and leaves some out. The table has about 220,000 clones, around 84% seen once. This sequence was found in a human donor in a cohort sampled during active COVID-19. This chain connects TRBV28 to TRBJ2-5; 8 positions match TRBD1. Material for sequencing was peripheral blood. CDR3 DNA sequence: TGTGCCAGCAGCTTACTGACAGGGGTGGAGACCCAGTACTTC. As protein: CASSLLTGVETQYF.